The clone carrying this T cell receptor (beta chain) was seen more than once but under ten times. The antigen is unknown. The 5'RACE method, run with constant-segment primers, produced TCR alpha and TCR beta cDNA libraries (carrying sample barcodes and UMIs). TCRdb called the 5' RACE reads again in MiXCR, with one record for every CDR3 protein. The sample gives roughly 310,000 distinct CDR3 sequences, around a sixth of which show up once; 20% to 25% is in the top ten. The data were obtained in a study of T-cell memory formation after mild COVID-19. Overall study results and limits: In pre-infection memory, a portion of responding clones appeared, which suggested that cross-reactive memory joined.

This CDR3 comprises 15 residues. Trimming cost V 0 bases and J 5 bases; bases outside gene matches: 5. Per the germline V gene, CDR1 is SGHAT and CDR2 is FQNNGV. The J gene is TRBJ2-5, the V gene TRBV11-2; 8 bases are a match to TRBD2. Sequencing was carried out using PBMCs or a T cell subset sorted from them (not recorded which). This sequence originates from a man aged 18-30 years who had mild COVID-19 (a few samples of this study predate the infection). Cell type and time point are not known. CDR3 loop: CASSLERTSMETQYF. DNA for the CDR3: TGTGCCAGCAGCTTAGAGCGGACTAGCATGGAGACCCAGTACTTC.